This T cell receptor beta chain was profiled in a study of blood T cell repertoires in COVID-19. Looking at the study overall: Samples came from the United States, Italy and Spain, spanning acute and convalescent COVID-19. From T cells, B-cell-depleted T cells, or PBMCs came the material, which was cDNA or gDNA.

The assay was immunoSEQ multiplex PCR, and TCRdb's table has in-frame clones only and misses some. The table lists under 200,000 clones, about 89% of them singletons, with 2% to 3% in the top ten. The CDR3 has 14 residues. Germline V gene data show CDR1 as MGHDK and CDR2 as SYGVNS. Trimming pared 4 bases from V and 4 bases from J, leaving 10 bases between. The V and J genes are TRBV25-1 and TRBJ1-4; D perhaps matches TRBD1 (6 bases). This clonotype was obtained from a man in his forties with active or convalescent COVID-19. The specimen was peripheral blood. CDR3 sequence: CASSGRGDNEKLFF. Written as DNA, the CDR3 is TGTGCCAGCAGTGGCAGGGGTGATAATGAAAAACTGTTTTTT. Using reference TRBV25-1 and TRBJ1-4 for the parts outside the CDR3, the full variable domain is EADIYQTPRYLVIGTGKKITLECSQTMGHDKMYWYQQDPGMELHLIHYSYGVNSTEKGDLSSESTVSRIRTEHFPLTLESARPSHTSQYLCASSGRGDNEKLFFGSGTQLSVL.